One T cell receptor beta chain is described in this entry. V lost 5 bases to trimming and J lost 5 bases, with 22 bases between them. The CDR3 runs 16 residues. These data are taken from a study of Graves' ophthalmopathy and Graves' hyperthyroidism. Amplification of TCR beta CDR3 regions used RNA transcripts. An initial RT-PCR round employing HTBI primers preceded a second-round multiplex PCR. TCRdb passed the multiplex PCR reads through MiXCR, listing each CDR3 protein once. The table shows about 200,000 distinct CDR3 sequences, with under 30% occurring only once. The J gene is TRBJ2-7, the V gene TRBV12-3 or TRBV12-4, with TRBD2 as a possible D gene (5 bases). The sample taken for sequencing was peripheral blood. The source is a man aged 50-59 years with Graves' ophthalmopathy. The CDR3 is CASSLGRSSGMDEQYF. The DNA of the CDR3 is TGTGCCAGCAGTCTGGGGAGATCCTCCGGGATGGACGAGCAGTACTTC.